This passage covers 32 T cell receptor beta chains from one sample sequenced in a study of response to subunit inactivated influenza vaccine. In TCRdb, the RT-PCR reads were re-called with MiXCR into one record per CDR3 protein. In the table there are 500,000 to 600,000 distinct CDR3 sequences, 16% of which are singletons. The source was CD4+ T cells sorted from PBMCs, collected around 25 months after vaccination. The receptors here all came from a man aged 45 to 75 who received an inactivated influenza vaccine.

This chain links TRBV12-3 or TRBV12-4 with TRBJ2-2, with D uncertain. Trimming took off 8 bases at V and 7 bases at J, with 8 bases between the two ends. This CDR3 has 11 residues. DNA of the CDR3: TGTGCCAGCGTCGAAGTCGGGGAGCTGTTTTTT. Encoded protein: CASVEVGELFF.

V is TRBV20-1 and J is TRBJ2-2; D perhaps matches TRBD2 (6 bases). The CDR3 is 18 residues long. CDR1 DFQATT and CDR2 SNEGSKA come from the germline V gene (reference sequence). Trimming removed 0 bases from V and 6 bases from J, with 23 bases in between. The CDR3: CSARDGSAGNQGSGELFF. The CDR3 DNA reads as TGCAGTGCTAGAGATGGTTCGGCGGGAAACCAAGGTTCCGGGGAGCTGTTTTTT.

V gene TRBV4-3 combines with J gene TRBJ2-7; a possible D gene is TRBD1 (5 bases). The CDR3 sequence is 14 residues long. Trimming took off 0 bases at V and 4 bases at J, with 10 bases between the two ends. Germline V lookup: CDR1 LGHNA, CDR2 YSLEER. The CDR3 DNA follows: TGCGCCAGCAGCCAAGAGTTGGGGCTGTACGAGCAGTACTTC. Its translation is CASSQELGLYEQYF.

The gene calls are TRBV2 and TRBJ2-5; D is uncertain. The V gene's germline CDR1 is SNHLY and CDR2 FYNNEI. The CDR3 covers 13 residues. V lost 7 bases and J 5 bases, leaving 14 bases between the germline ends. CDR3 nucleotide sequence: TGTGCCAGCATGGCCCTACGCGCTGAGACCCAGTACTTC. This encodes CASMALRAETQYF. Drawing the rest from reference TRBV2 and TRBJ2-5, the complete variable domain is EPEVTQTPSHQVTQMGQEVILRCVPISNHLYFYWYRQILGQKVEFLVSFYNNEISEKSEIFDDQFSVERPDGSNFTLKIRSTKLEDSAMYFCASMALRAETQYFGPGTRLLVL.

The rearrangement uses TRBV7-9 and TRBJ2-5; D gene ambiguous. The CDR3 has 13 residues. Germline V gene sequence: CDR1 SEHNR, CDR2 FQNEAQ (reference sequence). Between the trimmed V and J ends, which lost 5 bases and 2 bases, there was a span of 9 bases. The CDR3 is CASSPPTQETQYF. Here the CDR3 DNA reads TGTGCCAGCAGCCCCCCTACTCAAGAGACCCAGTACTTC.

In this sample, this clonotype turned up many times. The chain recombines TRBV20-1 with TRBJ2-3; 11 bases fit TRBD2. Germline V gene data show CDR1 as DFQATT and CDR2 as SNEGSKA (reference sequence). Trimming took 0 bases from V and 3 from J; bases not matched to a gene: 2. CDR3 length: 15 residues. CDR3 sequence reads: CSARDPSGGTDTQYF. The DNA for the CDR3 is TGCAGTGCTAGAGATCCTAGCGGGGGGACAGATACGCAGTATTTT.

V gene TRBV24-1 combines with J gene TRBJ2-2; D unclear. The V gene lost 4 bases and the J gene lost 2 bases, with 4 bases spanning the gap. The germline CDR1 and CDR2 sequences are KGHDR and SFDVKD. The CDR3 consists of 13 residues. CDR3 residues: CATSEPNTGELFF. The CDR3 coding sequence is TGTGCCACCAGTGAGCCTAACACCGGGGAGCTGTTTTTT.

The V and J genes are TRBV2 and TRBJ2-5, with TRBD1 matching 11 bases. The V and J ends lost 9 bases and 5 bases, in that order; junction bases with no gene match: 8. The CDR3 is made up of 14 amino acids. CDR1 and CDR2 from the germline V gene are SNHLY and FYNNEI. The DNA for the CDR3 is TGTGCCAGTGCCCGGACAGGGGGCACGGAGACCCAGTACTTC. Its translation is CASARTGGTETQYF.

The chain is built from TRBV6-5 and TRBJ2-1; 9 bases are shared with TRBD2. The CDR3 is made up of 15 amino acids. With 1 base clipped from V and 6 bases from J, the junction kept 4 bases outside the gene matches. Germline V CDR1 and CDR2: MNHEY, SVGAGI. CDR3 amino acids: CASSYWVAGVNEQFF. The CDR3 bases are TGTGCCAGCAGTTACTGGGTAGCGGGAGTCAATGAGCAGTTCTTC.

This clonotype was counted between two and nine times. The chain carries TRBV4-2 and TRBJ2-5, with 10 bases identical to TRBD1. After removal of 4 bases from V and 4 bases from J, the junction contained 18 bases not matched to a gene. CDR3 length equals 19 residues. Germline CDR1 reads LGHNA; CDR2 reads YNFKEQ. The CDR3 region is CASSPPVVRQGALRETQYF. The CDR3 DNA is TGTGCCAGCAGCCCCCCTGTGGTGAGACAGGGGGCATTGCGAGAGACCCAGTACTTC.

CDR3 in amino acids: CSVYETGGEQYF. For the CDR3, the DNA is TGCAGCGTATACGAGACAGGGGGCGAGCAGTACTTC. The V and J genes are TRBV29-1 and TRBJ2-7, with TRBD1 matching over 9 bases. CDR3 length equals 12 residues. CDR1 and CDR2 from the germline V gene are SQVTM and ANQGSEA. Trimming took 6 bases from V and 6 from J; bases not matched to a gene: 6.

This clonotype has a handful of counts. The gene calls are TRBV11-2 and TRBJ2-1; 13 nucleotides agree with TRBD2. V dropped 0 bases and J dropped 6; count of bases not matched to a gene: 5. Germline V gives CDR1 SGHAT, CDR2 FQNNGV. This CDR3 region has 17 residues. CDR3 nucleotides: TGTGCCAGCAGCTTAGAATACACTAGCGGGGGGGCCAATGAGCAGTTCTTC. This gives the protein CASSLEYTSGGANEQFF.

This clonotype was found a few times. This chain connects TRBV29-1 to TRBJ1-1; D may be TRBD1 (5 bases). The V gene lost 7 bases and the J gene lost 4 bases, with 13 bases spanning the gap. CDR3 length: 12 amino acids. Germline-derived CDR1 and CDR2 are SQVTM and ANQGSEA. CDR3 in DNA: TGCAGCGCCACCATGCAGGGCACTGAAGCTTTCTTT. Residues: CSATMQGTEAFF.

V and J are TRBV6-1 and TRBJ1-2, with 7 bases lining up with TRBD1. The germline gives CDR1 MNHNS, CDR2 SASEGT. V gave up 10 bases and J gave up 4 bases; unmatched junction bases: 12. This CDR3 has 14 residues. The CDR3 loop is CATQSTGPFYGYTF. The CDR3 DNA is TGTGCCACCCAATCGACAGGGCCTTTCTATGGCTACACCTTC.

In its sample, this clonotype was seen a few times. The chain links TRBV24-1 to TRBJ2-3, with TRBD1 identical over 7 bases. Germline CDR1 and CDR2: KGHDR and SFDVKD. The CDR3 consists of 16 residues. V trimming: 4 bases; J trimming: 0 bases; junction bases outside the gene matches: 6. DNA of the CDR3: TGTGCCACCAGTGACCCACAGGGGCCTAGCACAGATACGCAGTATTTT. This codes for CATSDPQGPSTDTQYF.

The chain joins TRBV18 to TRBJ2-7; 8 bases agree with TRBD1. The CDR3 runs 15 residues. V dropped 1 base and J dropped 6; count of bases not matched to a gene: 8. From germline, CDR1 is KGHSH and CDR2 LQKENI. The CDR3 coding sequence is TGTGCCAGCTCACCACGGGGATTACAGGGGGTCGAGCAGTACTTC. Protein product: CASSPRGLQGVEQYF.

The V and J genes are TRBV7-2 and TRBJ2-5; 10 bases agree with TRBD2. V lost 0 bases and J lost 3; bases outside the gene matches: 7. Germline lookup yields CDR1 SGHTA and CDR2 FQGNSA. This CDR3 has 17 residues. This CDR3 is CASSLARTSGKKETQYF. DNA for the CDR3: TGTGCCAGCAGCTTAGCCCGGACTAGCGGAAAGAAAGAGACCCAGTACTTC. Complete variable domain (other parts from reference TRBV7-2 and TRBJ2-5): GAGVSQSPSNKVTEKGKDVELRCDPISGHTALYWYRQSLGQGLEFLIYFQGNSAPDKSGLPSDRFSAERTGGSVSTLTIQRTQQEDSAVYLCASSLARTSGKKETQYFGPGTRLLVL.

This clonotype was counted many times. The chain is built from TRBV20-1 and TRBJ2-2, with no clear D. CDR1 is DFQATT, CDR2 SNEGSKA, per germline (reference sequence). CDR3 length: 13 residues. V shed 4 bases and J shed 6 bases, with 12 bases lying between them. CDR3 sequence reads: CSANQVNAGELFF. The CDR3 DNA follows: TGCAGTGCTAACCAAGTAAACGCCGGGGAGCTGTTTTTT.

This sequence joins TRBV7-3 and TRBJ2-2, with 9 bases fitting TRBD2. CDR3 size: 15 residues. CDR1 is SGHTA and CDR2 is FQGTGA in the germline V gene. The trim removed 5 bases at V and 6 bases at J, leaving 7 bases unmatched. CDR3 amino acids: CASSQAGGIAGELFF. CDR3 nucleotide sequence: TGTGCCAGCAGCCAAGCGGGAGGAATAGCCGGGGAGCTGTTTTTT.

This chain connects TRBV9 to TRBJ2-5; no reliable D call. Germline CDR1 reads SGDLS; CDR2 reads YYNGEE. V gave up 0 bases and J gave up 0 bases, with 9 bases separating them. The CDR3 has 15 residues. CDR3 in DNA: TGTGCCAGCAGCGTAGAACCCTCGTACCAAGAGACCCAGTACTTC. This sequence encodes CASSVEPSYQETQYF.

This clonotype has a handful of counts. J is TRBJ2-5 and V is TRBV5-6; 7 nucleotides match TRBD1. The CDR3 is 16 residues long. V shed 6 bases and J 3 bases; nucleotides not matched to a gene: 14. Germline CDR1 and CDR2: SGHDT and YYEEEE. The CDR3 nucleotides read TGTGCCAGCAATACCCGCGCGAGGGGGCTTGAAGAGACCCAGTACTTC. Encoded protein: CASNTRARGLEETQYF.

This clonotype was observed a few times. The chain combines TRBV4-2 with TRBJ2-5; 10 bases match TRBD1. Germline assignment: CDR1 LGHNA and CDR2 YNFKEQ. The CDR3 runs 16 residues. J was trimmed by 5 bases and V by 4 bases; bases with no gene match: 10. CDR3 sequence: CASSREGTGVVETQYF. CDR3 coding DNA: TGTGCCAGCAGCCGCGAAGGGACAGGGGTAGTGGAGACCCAGTACTTC.

This clonotype was recorded many times. V and J are TRBV20-1 and TRBJ1-1; D call uncertain. The CDR3 extends over 13 amino acids. Germline CDR1 and CDR2: DFQATT and SNEGSKA (reference sequence). Trimming left V 1 base short and J 3 bases short, with 9 bases between. CDR3 amino acids: CSARVDWDTEAFF. CDR3 DNA sequence: TGCAGTGCTAGAGTAGATTGGGACACTGAAGCTTTCTTT.

This clonotype has a handful of counts. The chain joins TRBV25-1 to TRBJ1-2; D is undetermined. V dropped 8 bases and J dropped 7 bases, with 14 bases sitting between them. The CDR3 runs 12 residues. The germline V gene encodes CDR1 MGHDK and CDR2 SYGVNS. The CDR3 loop reads CASGWEGGGYTF. CDR3 DNA: TGTGCCAGCGGGTGGGAGGGAGGTGGCTACACCTTC.

This chain joins TRBV5-1 and TRBJ1-2, with D unclear. Trimming took 0 bases from V and 7 from J, leaving 16 bases between them. The CDR3 loop spans 15 amino acids. Germline V gene sequence: CDR1 SGHRS, CDR2 YFSETQ. As DNA, the CDR3 is TGCGCCAGCAGCTTGGCCTCTCCCGCGGCTGGTGGCTACACCTTC. This translates into CASSLASPAAGGYTF.

This clonotype has just a few counts. The gene calls are TRBV5-1 and TRBJ1-1, with TRBD1 identical over 9 bases. This CDR3 region has 15 residues. Germline CDR1 SGHRS, CDR2 YFSETQ. V was clipped by 2 bases and J by 3 bases; unmatched bases: 5. The CDR3 DNA sequence: TGCGCCAGCAGCTTCTCCGGGACAGGGCACACTGAAGCTTTCTTT. Translation: CASSFSGTGHTEAFF. The variable domain in full, completed from reference TRBV5-1 and TRBJ1-1, reads KAGVTQTPRYLIKTRGQQVTLSCSPISGHRSVSWYQQTPGQGLQFLFEYFSETQRNKGNFPGRFSGRQFSNSRSEMNVSTLELGDSALYLCASSFSGTGHTEAFFGQGTRLTVV.

The CDR3: CASSDRSVYEQYF. CDR3 DNA sequence: TGTGCCAGCAGTGATCGGAGCGTCTACGAGCAGTACTTC. The chain recombines TRBV2 with TRBJ2-7; D is ambiguous. Germline CDR1 reads SNHLY; CDR2 reads FYNNEI. This CDR3 has 13 amino acids. V shed 3 bases and J shed 3 bases, with 9 bases lying between them. Drawing the rest from reference TRBV2 and TRBJ2-7, the complete variable domain is EPEVTQTPSHQVTQMGQEVILRCVPISNHLYFYWYRQILGQKVEFLVSFYNNEISEKSEIFDDQFSVERPDGSNFTLKIRSTKLEDSAMYFCASSDRSVYEQYFGPGTRLTVT.

This clonotype was seen repeatedly, ten times or more. J is TRBJ2-2 and V is TRBV5-1; D ambiguous. The CDR3 is 13 amino acids. V was pared by 0 bases and J by 6 bases, with 6 bases between. Looked up from germline, CDR1 is SGHRS and CDR2 is YFSETQ. The CDR3 spells CASSLDLAGELFF. As DNA, the CDR3 is TGCGCCAGCAGCTTGGATCTCGCCGGGGAGCTGTTTTTT.

The CDR3 nucleotides are TGCAGCGGGCTCAGGGCCCCGGGGAACATTCAGTACTTC. It yields the protein CSGLRAPGNIQYF. The chain links TRBV29-1 to TRBJ2-4; either TRBD1 or TRBD2 may supply D (5 bases each). Per germline, CDR1 SQVTM and CDR2 ANQGSEA. Trimming pared 7 bases from V and 7 bases from J, leaving 17 bases between. The CDR3 contains 13 residues.

The chain joins TRBV7-2 to TRBJ1-4; 7 nucleotides agree with TRBD1. This CDR3 is built from 15 residues. Germline CDR1 SGHTA, CDR2 FQGNSA. V was pared by 1 base and J by 8 bases, with 7 bases of the junction left unmatched. The CDR3 DNA follows: TGTGCCAGCAGCTTAGGGGGACAGTCAGGGGAAAAACTGTTTTTT. It codes for CASSLGGQSGEKLFF.

This clonotype has only a few counts. V and J are TRBV18 and TRBJ1-3; D is unresolved. The germline V gene encodes CDR1 KGHSH and CDR2 LQKENI. The CDR3 is 15 residues long. The V and J ends lost 0 bases and 0 bases respectively, with 6 bases between them. CDR3 bases: TGTGCCAGCTCACCACCCAGGCTCTCTGGAAACACCATATATTTT. It is translated as CASSPPRLSGNTIYF.

This clonotype was observed a few times. The gene calls are TRBV12-3 or TRBV12-4 and TRBJ2-7, with D possibly being TRBD1 (6 bases). This CDR3 contains 12 residues. The V end lost 6 bases, the J end lost 9 bases, and 15 bases lay between the germline ends. CDR3 DNA: TGTGCCAGCAGCCCCGACAGGTGGGCGCAGTACTTC. Translated: CASSPDRWAQYF.